A single T cell receptor beta chain is shown here with its context. Its antigen is unknown. There are no base qualities to consult, and no much larger clone falls within one base. CDR1 and CDR2 were assigned from the germline V gene as ENHRY and SYGVKD. Taken from cysteine to phenylalanine, the CDR3 has 15 residues. Only the CDR3 portion is preserved as DNA: 45 bases, with reading frame beginning at the first base. The junction shows trimming of 10 bases on V and 8 bases on J, and the gene matches do not reach 11 bases of it. The data belong to a study of cytomegalovirus exposure and HLA in healthy donors listed by TCRdb under 2017. In terms of the full investigation: An earlier analysis of more than 550 of the donors reported around 280 Gb of sequence data and roughly 120 million unique TCR beta sequences obtained from roughly 170 million T cells. Several DR-DQ haplotypes were treated as single units for association and clustering because of strong linkage in the cohort. Using immunosequencing, the study profiled T cell repertoires from 640 or so subjects and related those repertoires to cytomegalovirus serostatus. In a later genetic analysis, genome-wide SNP genotypes for about 55% of the roughly 670 donors were used, and that subset was treated as a discovery cohort. High-throughput TCR immunosequencing, statistical association of individual TCRs with disease status, and machine learning were combined to predict cytomegalovirus infection status. Both class I and class II loci were covered by HLA typing, at four-digit resolution. Roughly 300 gigabases of sequencing data and around 80 million unique TCR sequences made up an early release that covered approximately 700 HLA-typed donors. In the later analysis, no new phenotypic data were used to find candidate immune exposures; instead, reliance was placed on TCR beta sequences and their occurrence across donors. Of the approximately 400 genotyped donors, approximately 83% fell in the genetic ancestry cluster associated with self-reported Caucasian donors. Donor age, sex, ethnicity and CMV serostatus were collected together with the repertoire data. Every repertoire in the discovery cohort had been generated on one and the same sequencing platform. Besides the first cohort of more than 650 subjects, a separate validation cohort made up of over a hundred different subjects was used. A later analysis re-examined previously published TCR beta repertoires from 500 to 700 donors and added high-resolution HLA genotyping to investigate patterns of TCR occurrence. Across approximately 400 genotyped donors of the cohort, an average of about 240,000 unique TCR beta nucleotide sequences per donor were sequenced, and roughly a sixth of those sequences were non-productive. The number of typed donors differed by locus: roughly 629-640 for A, B, C, DRB1 and DQB1; 500 to 550 for DQA1; 606 for DPA1; and approximately 450 for DPB1. In an earlier analysis of 587 of the donors, high-throughput TCR beta sequencing was used to judge whether each TCR beta V gene segment behaved as functional or pseudogenic. The study aimed to test whether signatures of past pathogen exposure could be identified by cataloging public T cell receptors.

Library preparation was by the immunoSEQ multiplex PCR assay. For the multiplex PCR, a mixture combining 60 forward primers for TCR Vbeta segments and 13 reverse primers for TCR Jbeta segments was used. Amplification of the CDR3 region of rearranged TCR beta genes was performed with a multiplex PCR assay on genomic DNA. The amplified TCR beta libraries were sequenced on the Illumina HiSeq System as 87-base-pair reads. For the original study's pipeline: A later analysis counted tens of millions of unique TCR beta chains across the approximately 700 repertoires, and around 9.9 million of these chains were shared by at least two donors. Raw reads were error-corrected and collapsed into unique sequences with a nearest-neighbor algorithm that merged closely related sequences to remove PCR and sequencing errors. Alignment of CDR3 sequences to IMGT reference sequences was used to assign V, D and J gene segments. Each retained sequence needed at least a six-nucleotide match to both a V gene segment and a J gene segment. Rearrangements were classified as productive when the CDR3 lacked stop codons and remained in frame with V and J, and all other rearrangements were classified as non-productive. Following IMGT convention, CDR3 was defined as the stretch from the second conserved V-encoded cysteine to the conserved J-encoded phenylalanine. Sequences without an unambiguous match to a single V gene segment were excluded from the earlier analysis of several hundred of the donors. An earlier analysis of under 750 of the donors called V segments functional above 56.7% productive rearrangements and segregating when the between-donor standard deviation exceeded 5%. A statistical classification framework was built to diagnose cytomegalovirus status from the catalog of TCR beta chain sequences. A later analysis assigned V and J genes by comparing TCR nucleotide sequences with IMGT/GENE-DB human TR gene sequences. A later analysis assigned CDR3 sequences and most-parsimonious VDJ recombination scenarios with the TCRdist pipeline. In a later analysis, each TCR beta chain was defined by its CDR3 amino acid sequence together with its V-gene family, and reads lacking a unique V-gene family were excluded. To address suspected cross-contamination and a sequencing artifact, a later analysis removed roughly 640 highly shared, low-generation-probability nucleotide sequences. In a later analysis, a clonal expansion index for each public chain was calculated from normalized within-repertoire ranks of inferred template counts. In a later analysis, generation probabilities were computed with a VDJ recombination model fitted to out-of-frame rearrangements, and the resulting probabilities were checked against IGoR. In a later analysis, TCR-TCR, TCR-HLA and TCR-CMV co-occurrence was scored with hypergeometric tests, and a repertoire-size bias correction was applied to TCR pairs. False discovery rates were estimated in a later analysis by permuting HLA or CMV assignments 20 times. In a later analysis, co-occurring TCRs were grouped using DBSCAN, with TCRdist sequence similarity added in when clustering inside HLA-allele-positive subsets. Co-occurrence clustering excluded repertoires with fewer than 30,000 or more than 120,000 public chains, plus five with anomalous nucleotide sharing. The clones in this table, taken by TCRdb from immuneACCESS, are in-frame only. Not every clone is retained; where verified, under half of the shortfall comes from an unresolved V gene, and the cause of the rest is unknown. For V, J and clone size, that table is used; D and trimming come from the DNA. The sample contains 100,000 or so clones, over 70% of them found a single time. The leading ten clones occupy over 6.5% of the sample.

In total, about 650 healthy bone marrow donors made up the cohort. At the time of sampling, every cohort member was nominally healthy, though immune exposures that went unrecorded were likely present. The donor was CMV seropositive and belonged to the group of 250 to 300 seropositive cohort members. A peripheral blood sample was collected from each donor, and TCR beta sequencing was performed on peripheral blood mononuclear cells. The Qiagen DNeasy Blood Extraction Kit was used to extract genomic DNA from the blood cell samples. Study-wide conclusions, independent of this receptor: A further reported finding was that TCR beta sequences accurately predicted the HLA-A and HLA-B alleles for most subjects in the first cohort. At a false discovery rate of 0.05, a later analysis linked about 17,000 TCR beta sequences to specific HLA alleles. A later analysis reported that several top co-occurrence clusters appeared linked to parvovirus B19, influenza, CMV and Epstein-Barr virus. Linkage disequilibrium might explain the correlated functional status among segregating V segments, but an unknown experimental factor could not be excluded. In a later genetic analysis, fewer N-insertions in productive TCRs were reported among donors in an Asian-associated ancestry cluster than the roughly 700-donor mean. In a later genetic analysis, a missense DCLRE1C variant was associated with V-gene and J-gene trimming of TCR beta chains, and the association was replicated in an independent cohort. In an earlier analysis of some 500 of the donors, most TCR beta V segments were observed in productive rearrangements about 90% or about 30% of the time, broadly matching IMGT annotations. In this cohort, only TCR beta chains were sequenced, and detectable features were limited by the absence of alpha or paired-chain data. Presence/absence analyses assumed roughly uniform sequencing depth across donors, an assumption that may not hold. Some IMGT-functional V segments, including TRBV6-2 and TRBV6-3, could not be told apart with the 87-base-pair reads, so those segments were excluded. A later analysis found that most CMV-associated TCR beta chains appeared HLA-restricted, with HLA associations seemingly driven largely by CMV exposure. According to the authors, the approach could potentially be generalized to other disease states and immunological phenotypes. In both the original and validation cohorts, the classifier was reported to diagnose cytomegalovirus status with high specificity and sensitivity. Strong co-occurrence of HLA alleles, especially DR and DQ, made assigning TCR associations to individual alleles difficult. The study gave a list of more than 150 TCR beta chains associated with cytomegalovirus. The only immune exposure information available for the cohort was CMV serostatus. Most TCR sequences were seen in very few donors, while some public TCRs were found in many individuals. In vitro tests confirmed that a few of the cytomegalovirus-associated TCR beta chains recognize cytomegalovirus antigens. Because some donors lacked HLA typing at each locus, the association tests relied only on the typed subset. A cluster of highly shared sequence variants was judged likely to be a technical artifact of the sequencing pipeline. Compared with equally common non-associated chains, HLA-associated TCR beta chains in a later analysis were more clonally expanded and had lower generation probabilities. A later analysis found that TCR association rates varied across HLA loci, with DRB1 alleles showing the most associated TCRs and HLA-C alleles the fewest. The earlier analysis of almost 600 of the donors excluded seventeen rarely observed V segments, including chromosome 9 orphons, because counts were too low.

The receptor's source is a woman aged 40 to 55 in good health and CMV-seropositive. The sample was PBMCs. The rearranged segments are TRBV10-3 and TRBJ1-4; 12 central bases correspond to TRBD1. The nucleotide sequence is TGTGCCACCAGGGACAGGGGGCTAGGAGGAGAAAAACTGTTTTTT. It translates to CATRDRGLGGEKLFF.